The next 19 T cell receptor beta chains were all read from a single sample in a study of blood T cells in healthy people across ages. A second PCR, run for about 6 to 12 cycles, used a sample-barcoded 5' primer plus a J-beta primer mix. TCRdb re-called the 5' RACE reads through MiXCR, storing one row per CDR3 protein. The profile shows fewer than 900,000 distinct CDR3 sequences, approximately 39% of them singletons. The sample comprised blood. Every receptor here comes from a woman aged 60-75 years in good health.

On this clonotype itself: One junction end disagrees with the germline gene, perhaps due to a read error. The chain uses TRBV20-1 and TRBJ2-1, with D possibly TRBD1 on 6 matching bases. The CDR3 length is 17 residues. Germline V gene sequence: CDR1 DFQATT, CDR2 SNEGSKA (reference sequence). The CDR3 protein is CSARGDRSLATYNEQFF. Here the CDR3 DNA reads TGCAGTGCGAGAGGAGACAGGTCCCTTGCCACCTACAATGAGCAGTTCTTC.

This clonotype was detected once. The J gene is TRBJ2-1, the V gene TRBV18; no reliable D call. The V gene lost 3 bases and the J gene lost 7 bases, with 10 bases spanning the gap. This CDR3 region has 13 residues. CDR1 and CDR2 from the germline V gene are KGHSH and LQKENI. The chain's CDR3 is CASSPLMGNEQFF. CDR3 DNA sequence: TGTGCCAGCTCACCTTTAATGGGGAATGAGCAGTTCTTC.

V gene TRBV20-1 combines with J gene TRBJ2-7, with TRBD2 matching over 9 bases. The CDR3 is 16 residues long. The ends lost 6 bases at V and 2 bases at J; junction bases unmatched: 14. Per germline, CDR1 DFQATT and CDR2 SNEGSKA (reference sequence). CDR3 residues: CSAPRASGTVTYEQYF. In DNA form, the CDR3 reads TGCAGTGCCCCCAGGGCTAGCGGGACTGTTACCTACGAGCAGTACTTC.

V is TRBV7-2 and J is TRBJ2-5; 12 bases line up with TRBD2. Germline loops: CDR1 SGHTA, CDR2 FQGNSA. There are 16 residues in the CDR3. V trimming: 2 bases; J trimming: 5 bases; junction bases outside the gene matches: 6. The chain's CDR3 is CASSLRSTSGRETQYF. The CDR3 nucleotides are TGTGCCAGCAGCTTAAGATCCACTAGCGGGAGGGAGACCCAGTACTTC. Variable domain in full (rest from reference TRBV7-2 and TRBJ2-5): GAGVSQSPSNKVTEKGKDVELRCDPISGHTALYWYRQSLGQGLEFLIYFQGNSAPDKSGLPSDRFSAERTGGSVSTLTIQRTQQEDSAVYLCASSLRSTSGRETQYFGPGTRLLVL.

J is TRBJ1-3 and V is TRBV6-5; D is perhaps TRBD1 (6 bases). Trimming took 8 bases from V and 3 from J, leaving 11 bases between them. The CDR3 has 13 residues. The germline V gene has CDR1 MNHEY and CDR2 SVGAGI. The CDR3 DNA sequence: TGTGCCAGCCAGGGGTTTGATGGAAACACCATATATTTT. As protein: CASQGFDGNTIYF.

This clonotype was picked up a small number of times. This chain uses TRBV20-1 with TRBJ1-2; a possible D gene is TRBD1 (6 bases). The CDR3 has 15 amino acids. V shed 3 bases and J shed 3 bases, with 17 bases lying between them. The germline V gene has CDR1 DFQATT and CDR2 SNEGSKA (reference sequence). The CDR3 spells CSARTFSDSDYGYTF. The CDR3 coding sequence is TGCAGTGCTAGGACCTTTTCGGACAGCGACTATGGCTACACCTTC.

The rearrangement uses TRBV5-5 and TRBJ2-1; 9 bases are shared with TRBD2. Germline V CDR1 and CDR2: SGHKS, YYEKEE (reference sequence). Germline trimming cut 8 bases from V and 4 bases from J; bases unmatched to any gene: 7. The CDR3 is 14 amino acids. CDR3 residues: CASPGSGRYNEQFF. Here the CDR3 DNA reads TGTGCCAGTCCCGGCAGCGGGAGGTACAATGAGCAGTTCTTC.

This CDR3 is CASSEDQGVHSGANVLTF. The CDR3 bases are TGTGCCAGCAGTGAAGATCAAGGGGTCCACTCTGGGGCCAACGTCCTGACTTTC. The V and J genes are TRBV2 and TRBJ2-6, with a tentative D call TRBD1 (5 bases). The CDR3 is made up of 18 amino acids. CDR1 and CDR2 (germline): SNHLY, FYNNEI. V was pared by 1 base and J by 0 bases, with 13 bases between. Using reference TRBV2 and TRBJ2-6 for the parts outside the CDR3, the full variable domain is EPEVTQTPSHQVTQMGQEVILRCVPISNHLYFYWYRQILGQKVEFLVSFYNNEISEKSEIFDDQFSVERPDGSNFTLKIRSTKLEDSAMYFCASSEDQGVHSGANVLTFGAGSRLTVL.

The chain combines TRBV4-2 with TRBJ1-4, with D hard to call. In germline, CDR1 is LGHNA, CDR2 YNFKEQ. Trimming took off 0 bases at V and 5 bases at J, with 7 bases between the two ends. CDR3 length: 14 residues. CDR3 region: CASSQELPNEKLFF. The CDR3 nucleotides are TGTGCCAGCAGCCAAGAATTACCAAATGAAAAACTGTTTTTT.

This chain joins TRBV20-1 and TRBJ2-3; tentatively, D is TRBD1 (6 bases). The CDR3 has 14 residues. CDR1 DFQATT and CDR2 SNEGSKA come from the germline V gene (reference sequence). Deletions cut 5 bases from V and 2 bases from J, with 14 bases between. CDR3 coding DNA: TGCAGTGCTCTCCGGACAGCAATCACAGATACGCAGTATTTT. Translating it yields CSALRTAITDTQYF.

Points on this clonotype: One base away lies a much larger clone, so this may be a sequencing read error. The chain employs TRBV28 and TRBJ2-3, with D possibly TRBD1 on 5 matching bases. V was clipped by 6 bases and J by 2 bases, with 9 bases between them. Germline CDR1 MDHEN, CDR2 SYDVKM. This CDR3 region has 13 residues. The CDR3 spells CASSQGNTDTQYF. The CDR3 region has the DNA TGTGCCAGCAGCCAGGGTAACACAGATACGCAGTATTTT. The complete variable domain, with remaining parts taken from reference TRBV28 and TRBJ2-3, reads DVKVTQSSRYLVKRTGEKVFLECVQDMDHENMFWYRQDPGLGLRLIYFSYDVKMKEKGDIPEGYSVSREKKERFSLILESASTNQTSMYLCASSQGNTDTQYFGPGTRLTVL.

CDR3: CASSSNPTARSPYNEQFF. The DNA of the CDR3 is TGTGCCAGCAGTTCGAATCCCACCGCTCGTTCTCCCTACAATGAGCAGTTCTTC. This rearrangement joins TRBV7-9 to TRBJ2-1; D unresolved. Germline CDR1 is SEHNR and CDR2 is FQNEAQ (reference sequence). The CDR3 covers 18 residues. V lost 6 bases, J lost 2 bases, and 23 bases lay in between.

This clonotype was picked up a small number of times. At one end the junction does not follow the germline gene, possibly because of a read error. The chain couples TRBV7-6 to TRBJ2-5, with no clear D. This CDR3 region has 14 residues. Germline lookup yields CDR1 SGHVS and CDR2 FNYEAQ. Written as DNA, the CDR3 is TGTGCCAGCAGTTTAGGGTCTTTCCAAGAGACCCAGTACTTC. It codes for CASSLGSFQETQYF.

This rearrangement joins TRBV12-3 or TRBV12-4 to TRBJ1-1; D gene ambiguous. Deletions cut 4 bases from V and 4 bases from J, with 10 bases between. The CDR3 totals 13 residues. CDR3 region: CASSSPQITEAFF. The CDR3, as DNA: TGTGCCAGCAGTTCCCCACAAATCACTGAAGCTTTCTTT.

This clonotype was counted ten times or more. The chain employs TRBV12-3 or TRBV12-4 and TRBJ1-1; D gene unclear. The V gene lost 7 bases and the J gene lost 4 bases, with 16 bases spanning the gap. CDR3 length equals 14 residues. The CDR3 here is CASTPSGRSTEAFF. DNA for the CDR3: TGTGCCAGCACCCCCTCGGGGAGGAGCACTGAAGCTTTCTTT.

This clonotype was seen more than once but under ten times. This rearrangement joins TRBV28 to TRBJ1-1, with 9 bases identical to TRBD1. This CDR3 spans 15 amino acids. Germline CDR1 and CDR2: MDHEN and SYDVKM. V was clipped by 3 bases and J by 4 bases; unmatched bases: 6. CDR3 DNA: TGTGCCAGCAGTTTTGGGACAGGGTCGGGCACTGAAGCTTTCTTT. Protein sequence: CASSFGTGSGTEAFF.

The chain is built from TRBV18 and TRBJ2-1, with D tentatively TRBD1 (5 bases). The CDR3 runs 16 residues. The germline V and J ends were trimmed by 1 base and 3 bases, with 13 bases remaining between them. Germline values: CDR1 KGHSH, CDR2 LQKENI. Here the CDR3 reads CASSPLTGTHYNEQFF. Written as DNA, the CDR3 is TGTGCCAGCTCACCACTAACAGGCACTCACTACAATGAGCAGTTCTTC.

Comments on this clonotype: Being one base from a much bigger clone, this may be a read error. The gene calls are TRBV6-5 and TRBJ2-5; TRBD2 matches at 7 bases. The germline V gene encodes CDR1 MNHEY and CDR2 SVGAGI. CDR3 length: 14 residues. As DNA, the CDR3 is TGTGCCAACAGTTTCGCGGGGGTCCAAGAGACCCAGTACTTC. Its protein product is CANSFAGVQETQYF.

The J gene is TRBJ2-2, the V gene TRBV7-9, with TRBD2 as a possible D gene (5 bases). V lost 5 bases to trimming and J lost 6 bases, with 10 bases between them. There are 13 residues in the CDR3. From germline, CDR1 is SEHNR and CDR2 FQNEAQ (reference sequence). For the CDR3, the DNA is TGTGCCAGCAGCCCAGTACTAGCCGGGGAGCTGTTTTTT. Protein: CASSPVLAGELFF.